The 8 T cell receptor beta chains below all came from one sample that was sequenced in a study of shared clonotypes between healthy human individuals. Sequencing used immunoSEQ multiplex PCR; TCRdb keeps in-frame clones, though not all of them. The table lists 2,500,000 or so clones, around 93% of them singletons. The sample consisted of naive CD4+ T cells from PBMCs. Specified subset: CD45RA+ positively selected. Every receptor here comes from a young man in good health. Some clones in this sample may be carry-over from other donors' samples.

The chain is built from TRBV28 and TRBJ1-6; D remains unclear. The germline gives CDR1 MDHEN, CDR2 SYDVKM. The CDR3 covers 17 residues. With 4 bases removed from V and 0 bases from J, the gap between germline ends came to 13 bases. In DNA form, the CDR3 reads TGTGCCAGCAGTTCCGGGAGGGCCTCCTCCTATAATTCACCCCTCCACTTT. Translated: CASSSGRASSYNSPLHF.

This clone was detected a few times. The chain joins TRBV10-3 to TRBJ2-2; 7 bases fit TRBD1. V lost 9 bases to trimming and J lost 0 bases; unmatched junction nucleotides: 4. CDR3 length: 14 residues. Germline V lookup: CDR1 ENHRY, CDR2 SYGVKD. The CDR3 loop is CAITTGPNTGELFF. The CDR3 nucleotides are TGTGCCATAACGACAGGGCCGAACACCGGGGAGCTGTTTTTT.

The chain links TRBV6-5 to TRBJ1-2, with TRBD1 matching over 8 bases. Trimming at V came to 6 bases and at J to 4 bases, leaving 7 bases not matched to a gene. This CDR3 comprises 14 residues. The V gene's germline CDR1 is MNHEY and CDR2 SVGAGI. CDR3 sequence reads: CASSTGTGTYGYTF. In nucleotides, the CDR3 is TGTGCCAGCAGCACCGGGACAGGCACCTATGGCTACACCTTC.

The chain carries TRBV6-1 and TRBJ1-3; D not certain. V was trimmed by 6 bases and J by 0 bases, leaving 12 bases between them. This CDR3 contains 15 residues. Germline V gene lookup returns CDR1 MNHNS and CDR2 SASEGT. This CDR3 is CASSAGSHSGNTIYF. The CDR3 DNA follows: TGTGCCAGCAGCGCCGGGTCCCACTCTGGAAACACCATATATTTT.

The chain recombines TRBV5-1 with TRBJ2-1; D might be TRBD1 (6 bases). The CDR3 runs 16 residues. CDR1 is SGHRS, CDR2 YFSETQ, per germline. The ends were cut back, 4 bases at V and 0 bases at J, with 14 bases in the middle. CDR3 nucleotides: TGCGCCAGCAGCGCCCGACAGGCAAGCTCCTACAATGAGCAGTTCTTC. Encoded protein: CASSARQASSYNEQFF.

The CDR3 bases are TGTGCCAGCACCAGGACTAGCGGGAGTAAAACAGATACGCAGTATTTT. This codes for CASTRTSGSKTDTQYF. The rearrangement joins TRBV2 to TRBJ2-3; TRBD2 matches at 13 bases. The CDR3 contains 16 residues. Germline CDR1 and CDR2: SNHLY and FYNNEI. Losses at the gene ends were 7 bases for V and 3 bases for J; bases not matched to a gene: 7.

V and J are TRBV28 and TRBJ1-1, with TRBD1 identical over 8 bases. The germline V gene encodes CDR1 MDHEN and CDR2 SYDVKM. The V and J ends lost 1 base and 5 bases, in that order; junction bases with no gene match: 6. This CDR3 is built from 15 residues. The CDR3 bases are TGTGCCAGCAGTTTATCTTCAGGGGGCCGTACTGAAGCTTTCTTT. The encoded protein is CASSLSSGGRTEAFF.

This chain links TRBV5-4 with TRBJ2-7; the D gene is possibly TRBD2 (7 bases). This CDR3 is 15 amino acids long. Germline CDR1 reads SGHNT; CDR2 reads YYREEE (reference sequence). V lost 2 bases and J lost 1, with 13 bases in between. CDR3 in amino acids: CASSFSRGASYEQYF. Here the CDR3 DNA reads TGTGCCAGCAGCTTTAGTCGGGGGGCTTCCTACGAGCAGTACTTC.